This paragraph covers one T cell receptor beta chain sequence. CDR3 length equals 12 residues. Trimming stripped 0 bases from V and 7 bases from J, with 3 bases between. CDR1 and CDR2 (germline): WNHNN, SYGVQD (reference sequence). This sample stems from a study of Graves' ophthalmopathy and Graves' hyperthyroidism. The diagnostic workup employed clinical symptoms, serum thyroxine, TRAb, thyroid ultrasound and orbital computed tomography. An approximately 10 ml volume of fresh peripheral blood provided the PBMCs. Amplified TCR beta CDR3 regions were obtained using RNA transcripts as template. HTBI primers served in a first-round RT-PCR, which a second-round multiplex PCR followed. Each CDR3 protein gets one entry after TCRdb re-called the multiplex PCR reads with MiXCR. The sample contains about 48,000 distinct CDR3 sequences, under 55% of which appear only once.

The receptor comes from an adult man with Graves' ophthalmopathy. Input material: peripheral blood. The chain couples TRBV10-1 to TRBJ1-4; D is unclear. The DNA for the CDR3 is TGCGCCAGCAGTGAGTCAAGTGAAAAACTGTTTTTT. Its protein product is CASSESSEKLFF.